The 7 T cell receptor beta chains below all came from one sample that was sequenced in a study of cytomegalovirus exposure and HLA in healthy donors (dated by TCRdb to the late 2010s). The protocol used for the library was the immunoSEQ multiplex PCR assay. A mixture of 60 forward primers for TCR Vbeta segments and 13 reverse primers for TCR Jbeta segments was used in the multiplex PCR. TCRdb obtained this table from immuneACCESS and retained in-frame rearrangements with V and J assigned. These tables miss some clones; where compared with another copy, unresolved V genes account for less than half of the shortfall, and the remainder is unexplained. In this sample the table shows 150,000 to 180,000 clones, about four fifths of which occur a single time. Jointly, the top ten make up about 2.7% of the sample. Input material: PBMCs. All receptors come from a man aged 18 to 35 in good health and CMV-seronegative.

V is TRBV10-3 and J is TRBJ2-1, with a possible D match to TRBD1 (6 bases). V shed 8 bases and J shed 0 bases, with 8 bases lying between them. Germline V lookup: CDR1 ENHRY, CDR2 SYGVKD. The CDR3 is 13 amino acids. In DNA, the CDR3 is TGTGCCATCGGACAGAGCTCCTACAATGAGCAGTTCTTC. This codes for CAIGQSSYNEQFF.

This clone appeared a few times. V and J are TRBV7-9 and TRBJ1-5; perhaps TRBD1 as D (6 bases). This CDR3 spans 14 amino acids. Trimming took off 5 bases at V and 2 bases at J, with 10 bases between the two ends. Germline V gene lookup returns CDR1 SEHNR and CDR2 FQNEAQ (reference sequence). CDR3 sequence: CASSPGDRNQPQHF. CDR3 DNA sequence: TGTGCCAGCAGCCCAGGGGATCGCAATCAGCCCCAGCATTTT.

The chain recombines TRBV6-1 with TRBJ2-7; no definite D call. Germline CDR1 and CDR2: MNHNS and SASEGT. The CDR3 length is 11 residues. Trimming removed 4 bases at V and 4 bases at J, with 5 bases between. The CDR3 nucleotides are TGTGCCAGCAGTGGGAGATACGAGCAGTACGTC. It encodes CASSGRYEQYV.

V is TRBV4-1 and J is TRBJ2-3, with D maybe TRBD2 (7 bases). In germline, CDR1 is MGHRA, CDR2 YSYEKL. V shed 2 bases and J shed 5 bases, with 14 bases lying between them. The CDR3 is 15 residues long. This CDR3 is CASSQPGGAGDTQYF. The CDR3 DNA follows: TGCGCCAGCAGCCAACCTGGGGGGGCTGGAGATACGCAGTATTTT.

V gene TRBV2 combines with J gene TRBJ1-4; TRBD1 might be the D (5 bases). Trimming took off 4 bases at V and 6 bases at J, with 18 bases between the two ends. This CDR3 has 16 amino acids. CDR1 is SNHLY, CDR2 FYNNEI, per germline. The CDR3: CASSAVRETVYEKLFF. The DNA for the CDR3 is TGTGCCAGCAGTGCAGTAAGAGAGACAGTGTATGAAAAACTGTTTTTT.

The sample holds a few counts of this clone. The chain combines TRBV5-1 with TRBJ1-1; 9 nucleotides line up with TRBD1. Germline trimming cut 4 bases from V and 4 bases from J; bases unmatched to any gene: 8. The germline gives CDR1 SGHRS, CDR2 YFSETQ. This CDR3 has 15 amino acids. The CDR3 sequence is CASSGTGSLGTEAFF. CDR3 in DNA: TGCGCCAGCAGCGGGACAGGGTCCCTGGGCACTGAAGCTTTCTTT.

The chain uses TRBV7-8 and TRBJ1-1; D is unresolved. V was trimmed by 3 bases and J by 3 bases, leaving 8 bases between them. Germline V gives CDR1 SGHVS, CDR2 FQNEAQ. The CDR3 extends over 13 amino acids. The CDR3: CASSFLYDTEAFF. CDR3 DNA: TGTGCCAGCAGCTTCCTCTATGACACTGAAGCTTTCTTT.